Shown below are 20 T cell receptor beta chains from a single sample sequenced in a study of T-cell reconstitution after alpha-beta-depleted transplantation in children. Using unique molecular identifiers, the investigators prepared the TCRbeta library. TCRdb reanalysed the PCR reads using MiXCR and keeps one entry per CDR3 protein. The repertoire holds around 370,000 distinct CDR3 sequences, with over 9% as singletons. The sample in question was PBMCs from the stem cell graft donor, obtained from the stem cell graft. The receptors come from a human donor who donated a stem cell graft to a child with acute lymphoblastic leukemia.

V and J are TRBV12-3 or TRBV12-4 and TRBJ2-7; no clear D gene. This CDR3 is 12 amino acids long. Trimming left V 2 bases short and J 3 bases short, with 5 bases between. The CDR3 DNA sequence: TGTGCCAGCAGTTTAAACTACTACGAGCAGTACTTC. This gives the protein CASSLNYYEQYF.

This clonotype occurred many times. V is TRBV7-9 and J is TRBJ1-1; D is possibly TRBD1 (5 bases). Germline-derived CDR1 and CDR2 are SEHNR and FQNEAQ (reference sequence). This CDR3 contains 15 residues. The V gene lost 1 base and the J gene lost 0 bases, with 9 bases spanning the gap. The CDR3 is CASSLGGNMNTEAFF. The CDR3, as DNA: TGTGCCAGCAGCTTAGGGGGCAACATGAACACTGAAGCTTTCTTT. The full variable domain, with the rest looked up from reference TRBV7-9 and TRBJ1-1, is DTGVSQNPRHKITKRGQNVTFRCDPISEHNRLYWYRQTLGQGPEFLTYFQNEAQLEKSRLLSDRFSAERPKGSFSTLEIQRTEQGDSAMYLCASSLGGNMNTEAFFGQGTRLTVV.

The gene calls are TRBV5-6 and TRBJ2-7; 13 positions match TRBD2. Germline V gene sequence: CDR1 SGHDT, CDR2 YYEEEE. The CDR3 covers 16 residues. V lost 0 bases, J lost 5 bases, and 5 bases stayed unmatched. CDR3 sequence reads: CASSLEPGLAGNEQYF. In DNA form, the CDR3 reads TGTGCCAGCAGCTTGGAACCGGGACTAGCGGGAAACGAGCAGTACTTC.

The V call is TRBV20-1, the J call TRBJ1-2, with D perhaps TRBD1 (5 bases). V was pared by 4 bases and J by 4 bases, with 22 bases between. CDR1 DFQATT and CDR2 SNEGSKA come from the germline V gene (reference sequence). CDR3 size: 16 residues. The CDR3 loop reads CSANQADGAWSYGYTF. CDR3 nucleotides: TGCAGTGCTAATCAGGCCGATGGGGCCTGGTCCTATGGCTACACCTTC.

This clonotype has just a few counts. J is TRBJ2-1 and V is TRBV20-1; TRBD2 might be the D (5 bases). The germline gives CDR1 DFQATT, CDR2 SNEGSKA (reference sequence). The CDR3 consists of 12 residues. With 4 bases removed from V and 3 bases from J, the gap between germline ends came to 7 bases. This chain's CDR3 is CSANRDYNEQFF. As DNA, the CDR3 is TGCAGTGCTAACCGGGACTACAATGAGCAGTTCTTC.

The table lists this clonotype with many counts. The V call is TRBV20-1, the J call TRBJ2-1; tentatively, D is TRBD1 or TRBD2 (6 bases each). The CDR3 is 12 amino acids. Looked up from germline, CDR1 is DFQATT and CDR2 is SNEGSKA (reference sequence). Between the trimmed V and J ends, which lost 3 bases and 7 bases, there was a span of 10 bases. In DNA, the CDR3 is TGCAGTGCTAGGGGGGCGGGAAATGAGCAGTTCTTC. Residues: CSARGAGNEQFF.

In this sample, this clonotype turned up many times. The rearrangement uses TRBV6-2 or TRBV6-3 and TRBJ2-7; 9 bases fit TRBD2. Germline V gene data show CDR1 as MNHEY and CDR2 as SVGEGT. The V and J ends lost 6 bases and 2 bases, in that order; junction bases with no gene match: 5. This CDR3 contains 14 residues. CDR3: CASRRLAGPYEQYF. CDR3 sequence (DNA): TGTGCCAGCAGGCGCCTAGCGGGGCCCTACGAGCAGTACTTC.

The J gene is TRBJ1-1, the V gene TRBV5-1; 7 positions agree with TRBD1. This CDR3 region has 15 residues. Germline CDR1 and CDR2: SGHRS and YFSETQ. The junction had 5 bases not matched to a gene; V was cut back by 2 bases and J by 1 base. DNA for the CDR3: TGCGCCAGCAGCTTAGGACAGGCCGCGAACACTGAAGCTTTCTTT. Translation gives CASSLGQAANTEAFF.

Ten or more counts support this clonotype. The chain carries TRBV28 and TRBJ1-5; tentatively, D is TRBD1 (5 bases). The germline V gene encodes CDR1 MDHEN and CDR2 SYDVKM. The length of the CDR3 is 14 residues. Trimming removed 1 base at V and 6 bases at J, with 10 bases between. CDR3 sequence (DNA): TGTGCCAGCAGTTTATTCCAGGGAGGTCAGCCCCAGCATTTT. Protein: CASSLFQGGQPQHF.

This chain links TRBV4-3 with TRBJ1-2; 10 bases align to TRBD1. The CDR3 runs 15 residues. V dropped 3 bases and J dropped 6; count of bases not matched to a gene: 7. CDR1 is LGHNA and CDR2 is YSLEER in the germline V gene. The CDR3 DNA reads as TGCGCCAGCAGCCAGCACCACGGGACAGGGGATGGCTACACCTTC. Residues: CASSQHHGTGDGYTF.

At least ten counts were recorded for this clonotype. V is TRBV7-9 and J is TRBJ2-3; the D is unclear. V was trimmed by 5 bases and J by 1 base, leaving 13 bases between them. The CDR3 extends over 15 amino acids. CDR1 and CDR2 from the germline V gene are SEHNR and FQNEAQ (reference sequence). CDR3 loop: CASSPKSPGTDTQYF. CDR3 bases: TGTGCCAGCAGCCCGAAGAGCCCTGGCACAGATACGCAGTATTTT. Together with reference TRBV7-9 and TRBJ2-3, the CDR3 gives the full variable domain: DTGVSQNPRHKITKRGQNVTFRCDPISEHNRLYWYRQTLGQGPEFLTYFQNEAQLEKSRLLSDRFSAERPKGSFSTLEIQRTEQGDSAMYLCASSPKSPGTDTQYFGPGTRLTVL.

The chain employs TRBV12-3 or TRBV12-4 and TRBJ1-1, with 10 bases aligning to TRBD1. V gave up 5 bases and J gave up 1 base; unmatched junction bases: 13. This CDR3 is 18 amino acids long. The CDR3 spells CASSLLGQGGTQNTEAFF. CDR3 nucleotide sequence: TGTGCCAGCAGTCTTCTTGGACAGGGGGGCACCCAGAACACTGAAGCTTTCTTT.

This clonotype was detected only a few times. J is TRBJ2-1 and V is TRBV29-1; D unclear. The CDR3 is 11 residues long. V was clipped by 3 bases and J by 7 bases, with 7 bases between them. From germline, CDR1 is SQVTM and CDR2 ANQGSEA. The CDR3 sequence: CSVERINEQFF. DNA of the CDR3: TGCAGCGTTGAGCGGATAAATGAGCAGTTCTTC.

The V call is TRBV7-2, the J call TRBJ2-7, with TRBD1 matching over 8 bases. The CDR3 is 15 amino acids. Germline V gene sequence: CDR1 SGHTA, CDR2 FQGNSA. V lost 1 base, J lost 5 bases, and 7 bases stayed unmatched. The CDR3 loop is CASSLEAGGGNEQYF. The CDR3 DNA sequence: TGTGCCAGCAGCTTAGAAGCAGGGGGCGGAAACGAGCAGTACTTC.

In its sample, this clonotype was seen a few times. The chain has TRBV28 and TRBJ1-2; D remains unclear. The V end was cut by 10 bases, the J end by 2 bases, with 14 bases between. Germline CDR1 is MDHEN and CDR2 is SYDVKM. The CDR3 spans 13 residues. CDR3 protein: CAIPLPGNYGYTF. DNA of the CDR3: TGTGCCATACCACTGCCTGGGAACTATGGCTACACCTTC.

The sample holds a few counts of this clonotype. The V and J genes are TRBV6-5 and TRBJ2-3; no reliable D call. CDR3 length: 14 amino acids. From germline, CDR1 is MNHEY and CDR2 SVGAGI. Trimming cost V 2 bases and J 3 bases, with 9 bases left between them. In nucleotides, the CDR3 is TGTGCCAGCAGTTACGCTGATAGGACAGATACGCAGTATTTT. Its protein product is CASSYADRTDTQYF.

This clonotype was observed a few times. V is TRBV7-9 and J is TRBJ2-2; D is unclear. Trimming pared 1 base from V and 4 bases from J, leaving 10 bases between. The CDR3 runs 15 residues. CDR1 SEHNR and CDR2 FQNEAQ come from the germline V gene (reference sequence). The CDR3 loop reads CASSLDAVSTGELFF. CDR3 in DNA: TGTGCCAGCAGCTTAGATGCGGTCAGCACCGGGGAGCTGTTTTTT. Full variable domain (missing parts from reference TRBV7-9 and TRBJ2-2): DTGVSQNPRHKITKRGQNVTFRCDPISEHNRLYWYRQTLGQGPEFLTYFQNEAQLEKSRLLSDRFSAERPKGSFSTLEIQRTEQGDSAMYLCASSLDAVSTGELFFGEGSRLTVL.

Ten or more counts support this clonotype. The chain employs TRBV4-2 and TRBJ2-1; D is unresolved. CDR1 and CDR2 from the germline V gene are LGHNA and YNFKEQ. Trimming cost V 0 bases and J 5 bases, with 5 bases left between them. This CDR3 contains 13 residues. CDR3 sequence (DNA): TGTGCCAGCAGCCAAGAACAACACAATGAGCAGTTCTTC. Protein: CASSQEQHNEQFF.

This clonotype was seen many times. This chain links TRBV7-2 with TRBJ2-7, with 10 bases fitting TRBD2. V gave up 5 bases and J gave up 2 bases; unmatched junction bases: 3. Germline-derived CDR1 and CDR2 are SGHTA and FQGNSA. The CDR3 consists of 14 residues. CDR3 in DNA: TGTGCCAGCAGCCCTAGCGGGGGCACCTACGAGCAGTACTTC. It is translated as CASSPSGGTYEQYF. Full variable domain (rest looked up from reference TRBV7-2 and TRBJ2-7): GAGVSQSPSNKVTEKGKDVELRCDPISGHTALYWYRQSLGQGLEFLIYFQGNSAPDKSGLPSDRFSAERTGGSVSTLTIQRTQQEDSAVYLCASSPSGGTYEQYFGPGTRLTVT.

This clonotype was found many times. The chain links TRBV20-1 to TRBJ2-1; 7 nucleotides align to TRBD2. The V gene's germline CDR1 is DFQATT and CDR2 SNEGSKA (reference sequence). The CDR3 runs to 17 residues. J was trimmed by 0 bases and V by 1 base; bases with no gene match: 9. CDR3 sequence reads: CSARVISGFSSYNEQFF. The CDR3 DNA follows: TGCAGTGCTAGAGTTATTAGCGGGTTCAGCTCCTACAATGAGCAGTTCTTC.